This T cell receptor beta chain was profiled in a study of blood T cells in healthy people across ages. Study observations and caveats: Estimated diversity that came from one million T cells was considered an underestimate.

Primed by a sample-barcoded 5' primer and a J-beta primer mix, a second PCR proceeded for roughly 7 to 11 cycles. TCRdb redid the calling of the 5' RACE reads with MiXCR, one entry per CDR3 protein. The sample consists of 600,000 or so distinct CDR3 sequences, roughly 48% of them appearing once. This clonotype was detected only a few times. Its antigen is unknown. Trimming removed 5 bases from V and 6 bases from J, with 18 bases in between. The CDR3 has 15 amino acids. The germline CDR1 and CDR2 sequences are LGHDT and YNNKEL (reference sequence). The TCR originated in an elderly man in good health. The source material was blood. V is TRBV3-1 and J is TRBJ2-3; D may be TRBD1 or TRBD2 (5 bases each). CDR3 sequence reads: CASSGSGLRGDTQYF. In DNA form, the CDR3 reads TGTGCCAGCAGCGGGTCGGGCCTGAGGGGCGATACGCAGTATTTT.